This T cell receptor (beta chain) comes out of a study of human T cells and chemical hapten exposure. Study in general: Weekly scalp doses of diphenylcyclopropenone were given to patients during the approximately 25-week study.

The CDR3 consists of 15 residues. Germline V lookup: CDR1 SGHVS, CDR2 FNYEAQ. Trimming stripped 4 bases from V and 7 bases from J, with 17 bases between. This clonotype was seen a few times. Time point denoted: patch test 1, 2 weeks after DPC sensitization. Treatment in this sample: therapeutic diphenylcyclopropenone sensitization with weekly scalp DPC. In the original workflow: Samples had a median of around 94,000 TCRs, ranging 23,224 to 690,600. TCRdb reanalysed the RACE reads using MiXCR and keeps one entry per CDR3 protein. What appears here as the V and J calls and clone size reflects TCRdb's work, not the paper's. The sample consists of some 120,000 distinct CDR3 sequences, roughly an eighth of them appearing once.

This clonotype was obtained from a woman aged 45-65 years with alopecia areata. Some clones in this sample may be carry-over from other donors' samples. The source was whole blood, collected in connection with sensitization to the hapten diphenylcyclopropenone (DPC). V gene TRBV7-6 combines with J gene TRBJ2-4; D is perhaps TRBD2 (5 bases). The CDR3 nucleotides are TGTGCCAGCAGCTCCACCCCCCGGGGTTTGAACATTCAGTACTTC. Protein sequence: CASSSTPRGLNIQYF.